The present TCR beta chain was sequenced within a study of T cells after yellow fever vaccination. By 5'RACE template switching, TCR cDNA was produced, with a universal primer site and UMIs added in the process. From the 5' RACE reads, TCRdb called clonotypes with MiXCR, one entry per CDR3 protein. The data hold roughly 150,000 distinct CDR3 sequences, with under 7% observed a single time. Study-wide results and limits: Contamination of FACS-sorted repertoires by abundant clonotypes from the bulk population could occur. There was a small share of clonotypes that showed up in both the CD4 and CD8 compartments. Subsequent booster samples again held most clones from primary vaccination (around 96% CD4, about 90% CD8).

This clonotype was counted at least ten times. Antigen unknown. This TCR derives from a man aged 25 to 40 who received the YFV17D yellow fever vaccine. Sequenced material: CD4+ T cells sorted from PBMCs, taken 10 days after the yellow fever booster vaccination.

In nucleotides, the CDR3 is TGCAGTGCTAGACTAGCGGGAGACCCGGGTGGGACCCAGTACTTC. Translation gives CSARLAGDPGGTQYF. The J gene is TRBJ2-5, the V gene TRBV20-1; the match to TRBD2 covers 10 bases. V gave up 2 bases and J gave up 7 bases; unmatched junction bases: 10. CDR3 length: 15 residues. Looked up from germline, CDR1 is DFQATT and CDR2 is SNEGSKA (reference sequence).